Below are 18 T cell receptor beta chains sequenced from a single sample in a study of beta chain features in type 1 diabetes. Regarding the study as a whole: Significant though moderate, a shortening of TCRB CDR3s appeared in all four CD4+ subsets of Type 1 diabetes patients.

The antigens of these receptors remain unknown. Expressed TCRB transcripts were sequenced after all isolated RNA was converted to cDNA. TCRdb's copy holds only in-frame clones and misses some; the assay was immunoSEQ multiplex PCR. The sample includes a few hundred thousand clones, 15% to 20% of them seen just once. Input material: naive CD4+ T cells from blood. These receptors all come from a young man with type 1 diabetes.

The rearrangement joins TRBV27 to TRBJ2-5, with a possible D match to TRBD2 (6 bases). V was shortened by 6 bases and J by 5 bases, with 13 bases between the two germline ends. The CDR3 covers 13 residues. Germline loops: CDR1 MNHEY, CDR2 SMNVEV (reference sequence). CDR3: CASRGLGAETQYF. The CDR3 bases are TGTGCCAGCAGGGGACTTGGGGCGGAGACCCAGTACTTC.

The V gene is TRBV9, the J gene TRBJ2-3; a possible D gene is TRBD2 (6 bases). CDR3 size: 15 residues. V was cut by 4 bases and J by 2 bases, with 14 bases left in between. CDR1 and CDR2 (germline): SGDLS, YYNGEE. The CDR3 region is CASSLAGGITDTQYF. The CDR3 DNA is TGTGCCAGCAGCCTCGCTGGGGGGATCACAGATACGCAGTATTTT.

The chain couples TRBV5-1 to TRBJ2-7, with 10 bases that match TRBD1. CDR3 length: 14 residues. Germline trimming cut 5 bases from V and 6 bases from J; bases unmatched to any gene: 8. Germline assignment: CDR1 SGHRS and CDR2 YFSETQ. In nucleotides, the CDR3 is TGCGCCAGCAGTTCGGGGACAGGGGAACGCGAGCAGTACTTC. This translates into CASSSGTGEREQYF.

This clone was counted only a few times. The chain uses TRBV9 and TRBJ2-3; D is perhaps TRBD1 or TRBD2 (5 bases each). V lost 4 bases to trimming and J lost 6 bases, with 15 bases between them. The CDR3 length is 14 residues. Germline V gene data show CDR1 as SGDLS and CDR2 as YYNGEE. DNA for the CDR3: TGTGCCAGCAGCCCGGGGACCCGCGGGGATACGCAGTATTTT. It specifies CASSPGTRGDTQYF.

J is TRBJ2-2 and V is TRBV5-1; no reliable D call. Per the germline V gene, CDR1 is SGHRS and CDR2 is YFSETQ. The V gene lost 0 bases and the J gene lost 1 base, with 7 bases spanning the gap. There are 15 residues in the CDR3. The CDR3 is CASSLEQMNTGELFF. The CDR3 DNA reads as TGCGCCAGCAGCTTGGAGCAAATGAACACCGGGGAGCTGTTTTTT.

The genes are TRBV11-1 and TRBJ2-5; 10 nucleotides line up with TRBD1. V shed 4 bases, J shed 9 bases, and the junction held 17 bases outside the gene matches. The germline CDR1 and CDR2 sequences are SGHAT and FQDESV (reference sequence). The CDR3 runs to 17 residues. The CDR3 coding sequence is TGTGCCAGCAGCTCCGGGGGACAGGGGCGCGCTGGGGCGTCCCAGTACTTC. Translation: CASSSGGQGRAGASQYF.

This clone occurred a few times. J is TRBJ1-5 and V is TRBV25-1; no definite D call. Germline values: CDR1 MGHDK, CDR2 SYGVNS. This CDR3 contains 14 residues. The V and J ends lost 7 bases and 0 bases respectively, with 10 bases between them. CDR3 bases: TGTGCCAGCAACCGACTTCATAGCAATCAGCCCCAGCATTTT. It specifies CASNRLHSNQPQHF.

This clone was found a few times. This chain links TRBV7-8 with TRBJ2-2; D uncertain. CDR3 length: 14 amino acids. Germline CDR1 reads SGHVS; CDR2 reads FQNEAQ. Trimming took off 2 bases at V and 8 bases at J, with 12 bases between the two ends. CDR3 nucleotide sequence: TGTGCCAGCAGCTTATCGCTTAACGCTGGGGAGCTGTTTTTT. It translates to CASSLSLNAGELFF.

The sample holds a few counts of this clone. The genes are TRBV11-2 and TRBJ2-1; D is unresolved. CDR1 is SGHAT, CDR2 FQNNGV, per germline. Trimming stripped 4 bases from V and 2 bases from J, with 15 bases between. The CDR3 has 16 amino acids. The CDR3 DNA follows: TGTGCCAGCAGCTCGGCCGGACGGTTAACCTACAATGAGCAGTTCTTC. This encodes CASSSAGRLTYNEQFF.

This clone was detected a few times. The genes are TRBV29-1 and TRBJ1-4; possible D gene TRBD1, 5 bases. V lost 4 bases and J 0 bases, leaving 12 bases between the germline ends. In germline, CDR1 is SQVTM, CDR2 ANQGSEA. This CDR3 comprises 15 residues. In DNA, the CDR3 is TGCAGCGTTGGAGACAGTTTGGCAACTAATGAAAAACTGTTTTTT. This translates into CSVGDSLATNEKLFF.

The V and J genes are TRBV7-6 and TRBJ2-2; D gene ambiguous. Trimming stripped 5 bases from V and 6 bases from J, with 10 bases between. This CDR3 spans 13 amino acids. Germline-derived CDR1 and CDR2 are SGHVS and FNYEAQ. CDR3 DNA sequence: TGTGCCAGCAGCCTCAATCCGGCCGGGGAGCTGTTTTTT. This encodes CASSLNPAGELFF. The variable domain in full, completed from reference TRBV7-6 and TRBJ2-2, reads GAGVSQSPRYKVTKRGQDVALRCDPISGHVSLYWYRQALGQGPEFLTYFNYEAQQDKSGLPNDRFSAERPEGSISTLTIQRTEQRDSAMYRCASSLNPAGELFFGEGSRLTVL.

The chain has TRBV4-1 and TRBJ2-1; weak D call: TRBD2 (6 bases). The CDR3 has 14 residues. Trimming took off 1 base at V and 5 bases at J, with 9 bases between the two ends. Germline V gives CDR1 MGHRA, CDR2 YSYEKL. The CDR3 reads CASSQAGLDNEQFF. CDR3 sequence (DNA): TGCGCCAGCAGCCAAGCGGGACTTGACAATGAGCAGTTCTTC.

This clone came up a few times. Within the sample, other DNA sequences also encode this same CDR3. The chain joins TRBV30 to TRBJ2-3; D remains ambiguous. The CDR3 extends over 11 amino acids. Trimming left V 1 base short and J 4 bases short, with 3 bases between. Germline CDR1 reads GTSNPN; CDR2 reads SVGIG (reference sequence). CDR3 loop: CAWSGADTQYF. Here the CDR3 DNA reads TGTGCCTGGAGTGGAGCAGATACGCAGTATTTT.

This clone came up a few times. The V call is TRBV18, the J call TRBJ2-2; D not resolved. The CDR3 has 16 amino acids. The V end lost 5 bases, the J end lost 4 bases, and 17 bases lay between the germline ends. Germline V gene data show CDR1 as KGHSH and CDR2 as LQKENI. The CDR3 spells CASSVALVYITGELFF. Here the CDR3 DNA reads TGTGCCAGCTCAGTGGCGCTCGTCTACATCACCGGGGAGCTGTTTTTT.

V usage is TRBV6-6 and J usage is TRBJ2-3; 8 nucleotides agree with TRBD2. V lost 6 bases, J lost 2 bases, and 4 bases stayed unmatched. CDR3 size: 14 residues. CDR1 MNHNY and CDR2 SVGAGI come from the germline V gene (reference sequence). This CDR3 is CASRYSGNTDTQYF. CDR3 sequence (DNA): TGTGCCAGCAGATATAGCGGGAACACAGATACGCAGTATTTT.

In its sample, this clone was seen a few times. The J gene is TRBJ2-5, the V gene TRBV4-3; weak D call: TRBD1 (5 bases). The germline gives CDR1 LGHNA, CDR2 YSLEER. This CDR3 spans 13 amino acids. The V end was cut by 0 bases, the J end by 5 bases, with 7 bases between. The CDR3 DNA is TGCGCCAGCAGCCAAGAAGCAGGGGAGACCCAGTACTTC. As protein: CASSQEAGETQYF.

The chain links TRBV30 to TRBJ1-5; D might be TRBD1 (5 bases). V was clipped by 3 bases and J by 2 bases, with 11 bases between them. The CDR3 is 14 residues long. The germline V gene has CDR1 GTSNPN and CDR2 SVGIG (reference sequence). The CDR3 here is CAWSMGVGNQPQHF. CDR3 DNA: TGTGCCTGGAGCATGGGGGTGGGCAATCAGCCCCAGCATTTT.

This clone was found a few times. This sequence joins TRBV9 and TRBJ2-7, with no clear D. CDR1 and CDR2 (germline): SGDLS, YYNGEE. With 1 base removed from V and 0 bases from J, the gap between germline ends came to 11 bases. This CDR3 spans 15 amino acids. The CDR3 is CASSVTDRSSYEQYF. CDR3 DNA: TGTGCCAGCAGCGTAACGGACCGAAGCTCCTACGAGCAGTACTTC.